This T cell receptor (beta chain) was retrieved from a study of blood T cell repertoires in COVID-19. CDR1 LNHDA and CDR2 SQIVND come from the germline V gene (reference sequence). Trimming took 6 bases from V and 3 from J, leaving 18 bases between them. This CDR3 contains 16 residues. TCRdb's table, derived via immunoSEQ multiplex PCR, lists solely in-frame clones and lacks some. Of roughly 290,000 clones in the sample, roughly 85% were seen once. In its sample, this clone was seen once. The chain uses TRBV19 and TRBJ1-5; D not certain. The sample taken for sequencing was PBMCs or T cells enriched from blood (not recorded which). The TCR originated in a man aged 25 to 45 who had recovered from COVID-19. The CDR3, as DNA: TGTGCCAGTAGCGAAACAAGGAGGACCTACAATCAGCCCCAGCATTTT. Amino acids: CASSETRRTYNQPQHF.